This paragraph covers one TCR beta chain sequence. These data belong to a study of Ad26.COV2.S vaccination and SARS-CoV-2 variants. The overall study: Donor allocation was to the COV1001 Ad26.COV2.S trial arm.

There are 16 residues in the CDR3. The V end was cut by 8 bases, the J end by 1 base, with 18 bases between. CDR1 is MRHNA and CDR2 is SNTAGT in the germline V gene. Treatment noted: roughly 18 received Ad26.COV2.S at low or high dose, single or two shots; 5 received placebo; per-sample allocation not given. The study sampled participants on day 63 after the first vaccine or placebo injection. This adult donor, from Boston, was 18-55 years old. Using immunoSEQ multiplex PCR, the repertoire was profiled, and TCRdb retains in-frame clones only, with some absent. The profile covers roughly 380,000 clones, with over 75% appearing a single time and 3.6% taken by the ten largest.

The rearrangement uses TRBV6-4 and TRBJ2-1; D call uncertain. This sequence originates from a person aged 18-65 years who received the Ad26.COV2.S COVID-19 vaccine or a placebo. Sample: peripheral blood, taken in a trial of Ad26.COV2.S vaccine versus placebo. This CDR3 is CASAFYAPTSYNEQFF. The CDR3 DNA follows: TGTGCCAGCGCCTTCTACGCTCCTACGTCCTACAATGAGCAGTTCTTC.